This T cell receptor (beta chain) was found in a study of T cells in Graves' hyperthyroidism and ophthalmopathy. Study observations and caveats: With a median lead of about six months before onset, the model predicted ophthalmopathy.

In the case of this clonotype: Antigen specificity is unknown.

Regions amplified from RNA transcripts were the TCR beta CDR3 regions. HTBI primers were the set used in a first-round RT-PCR of the TCR CDR3. One entry per CDR3 protein results from TCRdb running MiXCR on the multiplex PCR reads. The sample has about 99,000 distinct CDR3 sequences, 45% to 50% seen once. From germline, CDR1 is SGHDT and CDR2 YYEEEE. This CDR3 has 16 residues. Trimming took off 4 bases at V and 5 bases at J, with 22 bases between the two ends. Researchers barred patients who had uncontrolled infection, other autoimmune disease, pregnancy or lactation. Based on clinical symptoms, serum thyroxine and TRAb, thyroid ultrasound and orbital computed tomography, diagnoses were reached.

The sequencing input was blood. The TCR was taken from a man between 35 and 55 years old with Graves' hyperthyroidism. This chain uses TRBV5-6 with TRBJ2-7; D is perhaps TRBD2 (6 bases). CDR3 loop: CASSVDGVGSFDEQYF. The CDR3 region has the DNA TGTGCCAGCAGCGTAGACGGGGTCGGGAGCTTCGACGAGCAGTACTTC.